Listed below are T cell receptor beta chains from one sample, sequenced in a study of persistence of HIV-infected CD4 T cells. Only in-frame clones appear in the TCRdb table, and some are missing; sequencing was by immunoSEQ multiplex PCR. Here the sample spans 35,000 to 40,000 clones, approximately 86% being singletons. These TCRs are of unknown antigen specificity. The sample in question was CD4+ T cells sorted from PBMCs after approximately 18-hour stimulation, obtained from a patient who received antiretroviral therapy. All receptors derive from an adult man with HIV who was CMV-seropositive. The CDR3 runs from the conserved cysteine through the conserved F or W. The D gene is left open where the match is weak. Size is omitted from some rows. Given values are once, few, many or a class for expanded clones.

CDR3 protein,CDR3 DNA,CDR3 length,D gene,J gene,V gene,clone size
CASSWGYGNQPQHF,TGTGCCAGCAGTTGGGGGTATGGCAATCAGCCCCAGCATTTT,14,NA,TRBJ1-5,TRBV6-2/TRBV6-3,NA
CASSRVRGDEQYF,TGTGCCAGCAGCAGAGTAAGGGGCGACGAGCAGTACTTC,13,NA,TRBJ2-7,TRBV5-4,NA
CASRGQGAQRFF,TGTGCCAGCAGAGGACAGGGGGCACAGAGGTTCTTC,12,TRBD1,TRBJ2-1,TRBV6-5,few
CASSQVLSAYGYTF,TGCGCCAGCAGCCAGGTCCTGAGCGCCTATGGCTACACCTTC,14,NA,TRBJ1-2,TRBV4-1,NA
CSAGGGSTDTQYF,TGCAGTGCTGGTGGGGGTAGCACAGATACGCAGTATTTT,13,NA,TRBJ2-3,TRBV20-1,NA
CASSAYAGTRNSPLHF,TGTGCCAGCAGTGCTTATGCCGGGACGAGGAATTCACCCCTCCACTTT,16,NA,TRBJ1-6,TRBV25-1,NA
CAISGQSSYNEQFF,TGTGCCATCAGTGGGCAGAGCTCCTACAATGAGCAGTTCTTC,14,NA,TRBJ2-1,TRBV10-3,NA
CASSSTSGSVYEQYF,TGTGCCAGCAGCTCGACTAGCGGGAGTGTTTACGAGCAGTACTTC,15,TRBD2,TRBJ2-7,TRBV5-4,NA
CAYLRQGSYNEQFF,TGTGCCTACCTACGACAGGGGAGCTACAATGAGCAGTTCTTC,14,TRBD1,TRBJ2-1,TRBV30,NA
CSASVVRTLSYNEQFF,TGCAGTGCTAGTGTTGTCAGAACCCTCTCCTACAATGAGCAGTTCTTC,16,NA,TRBJ2-1,TRBV20-1,NA
CASSPQAASGGNEQFF,TGCGCCAGCAGCCCTCAGGCGGCTAGCGGGGGGAATGAGCAGTTCTTC,16,TRBD2,TRBJ2-1,TRBV4-1,NA
CASSVAEGTGGRELFF,TGTGCCAGCAGCGTAGCTGAAGGGACAGGGGGCCGGGAGCTGTTTTTT,16,TRBD1,TRBJ2-2,TRBV9,NA
CAWSVPGTGSGYTF,TGTGCCTGGAGTGTACCCGGGACAGGGAGCGGCTACACCTTC,14,TRBD1,TRBJ1-2,TRBV30,NA
CASGLIGQGNYGYTF,TGTGCTAGTGGTTTGATAGGACAGGGGAACTATGGCTACACCTTC,15,TRBD1,TRBJ1-2,TRBV12-5,NA
CASSTSGTGNEKLFF,TGTGCCAGTAGTACCTCCGGGACAGGGAATGAAAAACTGTTTTTT,15,TRBD1,TRBJ1-4,TRBV19,NA
CASSYPPSEQYF,TGTGCCAGCAGTTATCCGCCTTCCGAGCAGTACTTC,12,NA,TRBJ2-7,TRBV6-2/TRBV6-3,NA
CAISESGGTEAFF,TGTGCCATCAGTGAGTCGGGTGGCACTGAAGCTTTCTTT,13,NA,TRBJ1-1,TRBV10-3,NA
CAWSGGGGYTF,TGTGCCTGGAGTGGGGGAGGCGGCTACACCTTC,11,NA,TRBJ1-2,TRBV30,NA
CASSFPPEEETQYF,TGTGCCAGCAGCTTCCCTCCAGAGGAGGAGACCCAGTACTTC,14,NA,TRBJ2-5,TRBV11-2,NA
CASSLAGTPNIQYF,TGTGCCAGCAGCTTAGCCGGGACCCCCAACATTCAGTACTTC,14,NA,TRBJ2-4,TRBV7-3,NA
CASSYGKYEQYF,TGTGCCAGCAGCTATGGGAAGTACGAGCAGTACTTC,12,NA,TRBJ2-7,TRBV7-9,NA
CASSSEDRAAQFF,TGCGCCAGCAGCTCGGAGGACAGGGCGGCGCAGTTCTTC,13,TRBD1,TRBJ2-1,TRBV5-1,NA
CASRGTSGRAVYNEQFF,TGTGCCAGCAGAGGGACTAGCGGGAGGGCGGTCTACAATGAGCAGTTCTTC,17,TRBD2,TRBJ2-1,TRBV2,NA
CASSLLGADRARPDTQYF,TGTGCCAGCAGCTTACTAGGGGCGGACCGAGCGAGGCCAGATACGCAGTATTTT,18,NA,TRBJ2-3,TRBV7-3,NA
CASSPTRGSGNTIYF,TGTGCCAGCAGCCCCACCAGGGGCTCTGGAAACACCATATATTTT,15,NA,TRBJ1-3,TRBV7-6,NA
CASKAGGHTGELFF,TGTGCCAGCAAAGCGGGAGGCCACACCGGGGAGCTGTTTTTT,14,TRBD2,TRBJ2-2,TRBV18,NA
CASSADRDIQPQHF,TGTGCCAGTAGTGCGGACAGGGATATTCAGCCCCAGCATTTT,14,TRBD1,TRBJ1-5,TRBV19,NA
CASSLAPPGTSGQPYEQYF,TGCGCCAGCAGCTTGGCCCCTCCCGGGACTAGTGGGCAGCCCTACGAGCAGTACTTC,19,TRBD2,TRBJ2-7,TRBV5-1,NA
CATSDLGGAGEPTRPSEENYGYTF,TGTGCCACCAGTGATTTGGGAGGAGCAGGGGAGCCCACAAGACCCTCTGAGGAGAACTATGGCTACACCTTC,24,NA,TRBJ1-2,TRBV24-1,NA
CASSPGLVAYNEQFF,TGTGCCAGCAGTCCGGGACTAGTGGCCTACAATGAGCAGTTCTTC,15,TRBD2,TRBJ2-1,TRBV9,NA
CASSPTISSNTEAFF,TGTGCCAGCTCACCCACTATTTCGTCAAACACTGAAGCTTTCTTT,15,NA,TRBJ1-1,TRBV18,once